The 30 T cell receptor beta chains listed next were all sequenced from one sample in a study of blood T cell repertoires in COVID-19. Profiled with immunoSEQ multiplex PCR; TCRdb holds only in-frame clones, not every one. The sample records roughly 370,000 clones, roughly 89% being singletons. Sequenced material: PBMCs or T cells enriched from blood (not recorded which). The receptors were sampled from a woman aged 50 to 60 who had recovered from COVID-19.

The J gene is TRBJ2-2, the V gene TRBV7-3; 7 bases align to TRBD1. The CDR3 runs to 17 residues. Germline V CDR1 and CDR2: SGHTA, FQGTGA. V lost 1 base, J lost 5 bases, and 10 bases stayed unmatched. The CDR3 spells CASSLKSWDRRTGELFF. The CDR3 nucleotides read TGTGCCAGCAGCTTAAAGTCTTGGGACAGACGAACCGGGGAGCTGTTTTTT.

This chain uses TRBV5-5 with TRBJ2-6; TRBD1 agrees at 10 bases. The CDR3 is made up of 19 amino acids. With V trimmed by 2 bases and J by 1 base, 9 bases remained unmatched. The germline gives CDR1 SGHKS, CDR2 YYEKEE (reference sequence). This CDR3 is CASSFTGTGVLSGANVLTF. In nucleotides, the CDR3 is TGTGCCAGCAGCTTTACCGGGACAGGGGTTCTATCTGGGGCCAACGTCCTGACTTTC.

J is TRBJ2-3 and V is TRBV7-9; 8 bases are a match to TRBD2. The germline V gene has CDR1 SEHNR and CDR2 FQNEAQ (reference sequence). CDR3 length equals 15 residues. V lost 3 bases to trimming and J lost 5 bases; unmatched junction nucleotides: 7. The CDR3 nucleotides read TGTGCCAGCAGCTTGTTGGCCGGGGGGGAAGATACGCAGTATTTT. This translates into CASSLLAGGEDTQYF.

CDR3 region: CASTPEGLAGGEQFF. The DNA of the CDR3 is TGTGCCAGCACCCCTGAGGGACTAGCGGGGGGTGAGCAGTTCTTC. The J gene is TRBJ2-1, the V gene TRBV7-3; 15 nucleotides align to TRBD2. From germline, CDR1 is SGHTA and CDR2 FQGTGA. The CDR3 loop spans 15 amino acids. The V gene end was trimmed by 7 bases and the J gene end by 9 bases; junction bases not matched to a gene: 7.

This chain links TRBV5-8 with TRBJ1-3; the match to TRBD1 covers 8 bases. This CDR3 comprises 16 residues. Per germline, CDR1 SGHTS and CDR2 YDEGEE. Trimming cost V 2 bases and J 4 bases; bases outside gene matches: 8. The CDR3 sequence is CASSFRGQVRGNTIYF. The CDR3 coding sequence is TGTGCCAGCAGCTTTCGGGGACAGGTGCGAGGAAACACCATATATTTT.

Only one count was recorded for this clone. CDR3 sequence reads: CAISERVEQPQHF. The CDR3 nucleotides are TGTGCCATCTCGGAGAGGGTGGAACAGCCCCAGCATTTT. V is TRBV10-3 and J is TRBJ1-5; unclear D gene. This CDR3 region has 13 residues. CDR1 ENHRY and CDR2 SYGVKD come from the germline V gene. V was cut by 8 bases and J by 7 bases, with 15 bases left in between.

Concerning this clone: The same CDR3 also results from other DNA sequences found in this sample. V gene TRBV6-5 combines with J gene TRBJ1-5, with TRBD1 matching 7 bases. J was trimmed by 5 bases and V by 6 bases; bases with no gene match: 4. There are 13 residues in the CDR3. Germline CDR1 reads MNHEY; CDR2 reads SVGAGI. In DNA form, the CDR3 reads TGTGCCAGCAGCTCCCAGGGGGATCAGCCCCAGCATTTT. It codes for CASSSQGDQPQHF.

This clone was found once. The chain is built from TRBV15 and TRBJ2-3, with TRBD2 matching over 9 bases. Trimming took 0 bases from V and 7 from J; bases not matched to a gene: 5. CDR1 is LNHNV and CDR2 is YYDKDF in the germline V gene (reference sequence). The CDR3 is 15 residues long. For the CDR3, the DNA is TGTGCCACCAGCAGAGACAGCGGGGGGCTGAATACGCAGTATTTT. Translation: CATSRDSGGLNTQYF.

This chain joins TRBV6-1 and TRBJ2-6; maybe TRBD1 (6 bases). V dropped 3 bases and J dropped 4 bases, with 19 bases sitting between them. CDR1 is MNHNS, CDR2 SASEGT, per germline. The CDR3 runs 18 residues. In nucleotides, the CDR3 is TGTGCCAGCAGTGAGTCTAACAGGGCATGGGACGGGGCCAACGTCCTGACTTTC. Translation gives CASSESNRAWDGANVLTF.

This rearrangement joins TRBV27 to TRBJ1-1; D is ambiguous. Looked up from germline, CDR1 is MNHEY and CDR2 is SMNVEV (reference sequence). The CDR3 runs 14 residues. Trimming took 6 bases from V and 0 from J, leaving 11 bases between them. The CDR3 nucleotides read TGTGCCAGCAGACTAGACGTGATGAACACTGAAGCTTTCTTT. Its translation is CASRLDVMNTEAFF.

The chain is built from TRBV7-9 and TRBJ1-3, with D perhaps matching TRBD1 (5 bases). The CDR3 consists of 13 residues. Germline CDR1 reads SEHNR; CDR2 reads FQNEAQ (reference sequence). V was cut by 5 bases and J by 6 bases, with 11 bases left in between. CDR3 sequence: CASSPPGANTIYF. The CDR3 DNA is TGTGCCAGCAGCCCCCCTGGGGCAAACACCATATATTTT.

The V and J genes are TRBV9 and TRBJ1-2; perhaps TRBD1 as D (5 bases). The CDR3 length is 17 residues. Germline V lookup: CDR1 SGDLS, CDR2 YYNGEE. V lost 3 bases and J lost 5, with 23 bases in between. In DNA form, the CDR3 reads TGTGCCAGCAGCGCGTGGGGCAGCCGCCCTAATTCATATGGCTACACCTTC. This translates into CASSAWGSRPNSYGYTF.

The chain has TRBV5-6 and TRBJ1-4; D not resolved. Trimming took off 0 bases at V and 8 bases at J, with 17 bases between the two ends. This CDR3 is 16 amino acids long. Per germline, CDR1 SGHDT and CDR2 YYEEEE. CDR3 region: CASSLASGSRREKLFF. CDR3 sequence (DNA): TGTGCCAGCAGCTTGGCCTCGGGATCTAGGCGAGAAAAACTGTTTTTT.

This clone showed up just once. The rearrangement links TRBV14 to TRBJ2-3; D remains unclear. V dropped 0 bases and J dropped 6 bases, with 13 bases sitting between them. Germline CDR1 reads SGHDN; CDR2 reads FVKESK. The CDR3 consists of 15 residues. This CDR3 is CASSQDVLVGDTQYF. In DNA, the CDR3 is TGTGCCAGCAGCCAAGATGTCCTAGTCGGCGATACGCAGTATTTT.

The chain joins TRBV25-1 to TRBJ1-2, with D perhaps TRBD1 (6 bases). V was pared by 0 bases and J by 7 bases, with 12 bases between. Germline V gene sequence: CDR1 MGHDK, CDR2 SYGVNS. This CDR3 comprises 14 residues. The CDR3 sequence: CASSEYREGGGYTF. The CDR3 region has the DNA TGTGCCAGCAGTGAATATCGGGAAGGGGGTGGCTACACCTTC.

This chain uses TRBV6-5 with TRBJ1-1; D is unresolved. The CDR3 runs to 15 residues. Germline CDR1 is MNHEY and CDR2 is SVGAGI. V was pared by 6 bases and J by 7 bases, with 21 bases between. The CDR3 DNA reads TGTGCCAGCAGCCTCTTGAGGCTTCGGGGAGATGAAGCTTTCTTT. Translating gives CASSLLRLRGDEAFF.

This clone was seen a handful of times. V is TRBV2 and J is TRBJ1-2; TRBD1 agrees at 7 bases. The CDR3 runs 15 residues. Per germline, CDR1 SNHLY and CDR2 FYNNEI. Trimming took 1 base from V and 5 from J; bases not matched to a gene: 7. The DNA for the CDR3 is TGTGCCAGCAGTGAAGAGGGGACAGCGGCTTATGGCTACACCTTC. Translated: CASSEEGTAAYGYTF.

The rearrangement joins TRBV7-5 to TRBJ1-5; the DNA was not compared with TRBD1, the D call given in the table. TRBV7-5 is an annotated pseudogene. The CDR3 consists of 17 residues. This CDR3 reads CARRRQLPYFSNQPQHF. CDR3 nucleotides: TGTGCCAGAAGAAGACAGCTTCCCTACTTTAGCAATCAGCCCCAGCATTTT.

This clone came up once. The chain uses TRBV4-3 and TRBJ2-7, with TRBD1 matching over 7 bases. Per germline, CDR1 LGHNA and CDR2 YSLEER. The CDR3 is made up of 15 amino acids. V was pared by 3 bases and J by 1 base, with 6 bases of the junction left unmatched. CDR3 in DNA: TGCGCCAGCAGCCAGGACAGGAGCGGATCCTACGAGCAGTACTTC. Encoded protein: CASSQDRSGSYEQYF.

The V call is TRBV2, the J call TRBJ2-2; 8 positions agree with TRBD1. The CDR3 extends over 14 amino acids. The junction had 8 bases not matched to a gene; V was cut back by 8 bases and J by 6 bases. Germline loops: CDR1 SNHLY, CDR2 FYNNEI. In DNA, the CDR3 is TGTGCCAGCCACAAGACAGGGGAGGCCGGGGAGCTGTTTTTT. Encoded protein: CASHKTGEAGELFF. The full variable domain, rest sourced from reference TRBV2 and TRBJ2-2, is EPEVTQTPSHQVTQMGQEVILRCVPISNHLYFYWYRQILGQKVEFLVSFYNNEISEKSEIFDDQFSVERPDGSNFTLKIRSTKLEDSAMYFCASHKTGEAGELFFGEGSRLTVL.

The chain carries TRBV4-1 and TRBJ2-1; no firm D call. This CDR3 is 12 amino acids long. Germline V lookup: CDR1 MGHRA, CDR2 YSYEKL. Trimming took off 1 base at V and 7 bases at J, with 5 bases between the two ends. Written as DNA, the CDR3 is TGCGCCAGCAGCCAAGTGGCAAATGAGCAGTTCTTC. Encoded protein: CASSQVANEQFF.

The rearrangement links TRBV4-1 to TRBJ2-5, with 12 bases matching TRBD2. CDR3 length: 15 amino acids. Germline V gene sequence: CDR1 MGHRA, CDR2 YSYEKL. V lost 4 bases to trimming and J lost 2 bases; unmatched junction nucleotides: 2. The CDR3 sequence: CASSLGLAGQETQYF. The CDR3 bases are TGCGCCAGCAGCCTCGGACTAGCGGGGCAAGAGACCCAGTACTTC.

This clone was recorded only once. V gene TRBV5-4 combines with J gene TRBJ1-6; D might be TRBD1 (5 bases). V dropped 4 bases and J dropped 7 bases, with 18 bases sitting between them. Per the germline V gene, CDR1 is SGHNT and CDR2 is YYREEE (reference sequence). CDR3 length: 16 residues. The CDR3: CASSPDRDSINSPLHF. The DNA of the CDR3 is TGTGCCAGCAGCCCGGACCGGGACTCAATCAATTCACCCCTCCACTTT.

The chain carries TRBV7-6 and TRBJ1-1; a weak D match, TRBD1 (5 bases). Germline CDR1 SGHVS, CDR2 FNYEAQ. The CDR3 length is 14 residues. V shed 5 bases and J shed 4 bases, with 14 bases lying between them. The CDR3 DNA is TGTGCCAGCAGCGGTGGCGTGGGGGGCACTGAAGCTTTCTTT. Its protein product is CASSGGVGGTEAFF.

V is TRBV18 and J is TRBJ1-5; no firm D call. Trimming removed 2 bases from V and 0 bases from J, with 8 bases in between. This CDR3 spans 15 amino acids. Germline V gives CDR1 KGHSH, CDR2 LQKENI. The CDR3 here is CASSPLGGSNQPQHF. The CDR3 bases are TGTGCCAGCTCACCATTAGGAGGTAGCAATCAGCCCCAGCATTTT.

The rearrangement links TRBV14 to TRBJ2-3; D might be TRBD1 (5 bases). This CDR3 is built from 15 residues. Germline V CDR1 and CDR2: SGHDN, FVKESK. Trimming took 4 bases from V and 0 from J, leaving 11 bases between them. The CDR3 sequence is CASSRQTASTDTQYF. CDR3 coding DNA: TGTGCCAGCAGCCGGCAGACAGCTAGCACAGATACGCAGTATTTT.

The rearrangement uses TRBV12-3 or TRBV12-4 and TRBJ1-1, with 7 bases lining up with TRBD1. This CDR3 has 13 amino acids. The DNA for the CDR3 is TGTGCGAGTGTTGGGACAGCTAACACTGAAGCTTTCTTT. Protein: CASVGTANTEAFF.

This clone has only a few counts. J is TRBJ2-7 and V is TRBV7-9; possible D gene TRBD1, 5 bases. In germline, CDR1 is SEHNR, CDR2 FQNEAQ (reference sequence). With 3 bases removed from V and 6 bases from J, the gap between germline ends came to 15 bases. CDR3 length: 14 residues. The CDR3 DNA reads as TGTGCCAGCAGCTTTTACTTGTGGGGCCCCGAGCAGTACTTC. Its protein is CASSFYLWGPEQYF.

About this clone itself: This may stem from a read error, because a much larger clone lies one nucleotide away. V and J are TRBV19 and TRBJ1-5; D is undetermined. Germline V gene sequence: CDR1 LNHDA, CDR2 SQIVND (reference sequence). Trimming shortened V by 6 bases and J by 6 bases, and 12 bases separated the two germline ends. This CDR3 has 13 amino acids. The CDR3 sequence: CASSPRAGQPQHF. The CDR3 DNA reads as TGTGCCAGTAGCCCAAGGGCGGGTCAGCCCCAGCATTTT.

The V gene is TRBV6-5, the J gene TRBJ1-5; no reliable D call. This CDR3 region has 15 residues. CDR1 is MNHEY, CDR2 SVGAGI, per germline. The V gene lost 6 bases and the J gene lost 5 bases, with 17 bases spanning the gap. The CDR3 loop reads CASSPTTPLYQPQHF. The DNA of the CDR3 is TGTGCCAGCAGCCCCACGACACCTTTGTATCAGCCCCAGCATTTT.